One sample yielded the 16 T cell receptor beta chains listed below, sequenced in a study of early stage breast cancer tumors. Assay: immunoSEQ multiplex PCR; the TCRdb copy retains only in-frame clones and omits some. Among nearly 25,000 clones listed, around 70% were seen once. Sequences were obtained from breast tumor tissue. These receptors were obtained from a person in their sixties with breast cancer.

The rearrangement uses TRBV10-3 and TRBJ1-5; tentatively, D is TRBD1 (5 bases). V dropped 0 bases and J dropped 3 bases, with 9 bases sitting between them. Germline CDR1 and CDR2: ENHRY and SYGVKD. CDR3 length: 15 amino acids. CDR3 protein: CAISESRQNNQPQHF. The CDR3 DNA is TGTGCCATCAGTGAGTCTAGACAGAACAATCAGCCCCAGCATTTT.

This chain uses TRBV27 with TRBJ2-3; 8 bases are shared with TRBD1. This CDR3 is built from 17 residues. Germline V lookup: CDR1 MNHEY, CDR2 SMNVEV (reference sequence). After removal of 5 bases from V and 2 bases from J, the junction contained 12 bases not matched to a gene. The CDR3 protein is CASSTRQGNLPTDTQYF. The CDR3 DNA reads as TGTGCCAGCAGTACTCGACAGGGGAACCTTCCCACAGATACGCAGTATTTT.

The J gene is TRBJ1-4, the V gene TRBV14, with 8 bases identical to TRBD1. Germline V gives CDR1 SGHDN, CDR2 FVKESK. The length of the CDR3 is 16 residues. V lost 2 bases and J lost 6; bases outside the gene matches: 8. CDR3 DNA sequence: TGTGCCAGCAGCCAAAGGACGACAGGGGCTCATGAAAAACTGTTTTTT. This sequence encodes CASSQRTTGAHEKLFF.

The chain employs TRBV19 and TRBJ1-1, with TRBD1 as a possible D gene (5 bases). With 7 bases removed from V and 8 bases from J, the gap between germline ends came to 14 bases. Germline V lookup: CDR1 LNHDA, CDR2 SQIVND (reference sequence). This CDR3 is 12 amino acids long. Here the CDR3 reads CASTGGRTEAFF. DNA of the CDR3: TGTGCCAGTACGGGAGGGCGGACAGAAGCTTTCTTT.

This clone was seen more than once but under ten times. The gene calls are TRBV9 and TRBJ1-1, with D possibly being TRBD1 (6 bases). The V gene's germline CDR1 is SGDLS and CDR2 YYNGEE. The V end was cut by 0 bases, the J end by 1 base, with 7 bases between. This CDR3 is 14 amino acids long. In nucleotides, the CDR3 is TGTGCCAGCAGCGTAGCGGGACAGAACACTGAAGCTTTCTTT. Encoded protein: CASSVAGQNTEAFF.

This chain links TRBV5-6 with TRBJ2-1, with a tentative D call TRBD2 (6 bases). CDR1 SGHDT and CDR2 YYEEEE come from the germline V gene. This CDR3 contains 16 residues. With 7 bases removed from V and 2 bases from J, the gap between germline ends came to 19 bases. The CDR3 region is CASLSLRAGPYNEQFF. In DNA, the CDR3 is TGTGCCAGCTTATCTCTCAGGGCGGGACCCTACAATGAGCAGTTCTTC.

The V gene is TRBV10-3, the J gene TRBJ2-1; TRBD2 matches 7 bases. After removal of 2 bases from V and 4 bases from J, the junction contained 11 bases not matched to a gene. CDR1 is ENHRY and CDR2 is SYGVKD in the germline V gene. There are 17 residues in the CDR3. The CDR3 region has the DNA TGTGCCATCAGTGAGCCCCGGGGCAGCGGGGATTACAATGAGCAGTTCTTC. It yields the protein CAISEPRGSGDYNEQFF.

The chain uses TRBV5-1 and TRBJ2-3; maybe TRBD2 (6 bases). V dropped 2 bases and J dropped 3 bases, with 19 bases sitting between them. The CDR3 extends over 17 amino acids. Per the germline V gene, CDR1 is SGHRS and CDR2 is YFSETQ. DNA for the CDR3: TGCGCCAGCAGCTTTACCGGGACTCCACTGAGGACAGATACGCAGTATTTT. It encodes CASSFTGTPLRTDTQYF. The full variable domain, its missing parts supplied by reference TRBV5-1 and TRBJ2-3, is KAGVTQTPRYLIKTRGQQVTLSCSPISGHRSVSWYQQTPGQGLQFLFEYFSETQRNKGNFPGRFSGRQFSNSRSEMNVSTLELGDSALYLCASSFTGTPLRTDTQYFGPGTRLTVL.

As DNA, the CDR3 is TGTGCCAGCAGCAAAAAGGGGGTTGACACTGAAGCTTTCTTT. Protein product: CASSKKGVDTEAFF. V is TRBV21-1 and J is TRBJ1-1; TRBD1 was called by the table and not checked on the DNA. TRBV21-1 is a recognized pseudogene. There are 14 residues in the CDR3.

By sample share, this clone is medium-sized. The chain is built from TRBV29-1 and TRBJ2-1, with 7 positions matching TRBD2. V shed 0 bases and J 0 bases; nucleotides not matched to a gene: 5. The CDR3 totals 16 residues. CDR1 SQVTM and CDR2 ANQGSEA come from the germline V gene. The CDR3 DNA reads TGCAGCGTTGAAGATCTAGCGGAGAGCTCCTACAATGAGCAGTTCTTC. This translates into CSVEDLAESSYNEQFF.

With respect to this clone: One end of the junction varies from germline; a read error may be responsible. The chain joins TRBV7-7 to TRBJ2-3; TRBD2 matches 13 bases. Germline V gene sequence: CDR1 SSHAT, CDR2 FNYEAQ (reference sequence). The CDR3 is made up of 16 amino acids. Written as DNA, the CDR3 is TGTGCTAGCAGCGAACTAGCGGGAGGGAGGACAGATACGCAGTATTTT. Its protein is CASSELAGGRTDTQYF. The whole variable domain, filled in from reference TRBV7-7 and TRBJ2-3, reads GAGVSQSPRYKVTKRGQDVTLRCDPISSHATLYWYQQALGQGPEFLTYFNYEAQPDKSGLPSDRFSAERPEGSISTLTIQRTEQRDSAMYRCASSELAGGRTDTQYFGPGTRLTVL.

This chain uses TRBV7-2 with TRBJ2-2; TRBD2 is a possible D gene (5 bases). The germline CDR1 and CDR2 sequences are SGHTA and FQGNSA. With 4 bases removed from V and 2 bases from J, the gap between germline ends came to 17 bases. The CDR3 runs 17 residues. In DNA form, the CDR3 reads TGTGCCAGCAGCTCGTACTCGGGGAGCTTTAACACCGGGGAGCTGTTTTTT. It encodes CASSSYSGSFNTGELFF.

V is TRBV5-1 and J is TRBJ1-3; a possible D gene is TRBD1 (5 bases). The CDR3 contains 15 residues. CDR1 is SGHRS, CDR2 YFSETQ, per germline. With 0 bases removed from V and 4 bases from J, the gap between germline ends came to 11 bases. CDR3 nucleotide sequence: TGCGCCAGCAGCTTGGATGGCAGGGCGGGAAACACCATATATTTT. It codes for CASSLDGRAGNTIYF.

The chain is built from TRBV2 and TRBJ2-1, with TRBD1 as a possible D gene (5 bases). Germline values: CDR1 SNHLY, CDR2 FYNNEI. Trimming left V 6 bases short and J 8 bases short, with 11 bases between. The CDR3 covers 12 residues. CDR3 sequence reads: CASRPTGDEQFF. In nucleotides, the CDR3 is TGTGCCAGCAGGCCTACAGGAGATGAGCAGTTCTTC.

J is TRBJ1-5 and V is TRBV5-4; a weak D match, TRBD1 (6 bases). The CDR3 length is 12 residues. Germline values: CDR1 SGHNT, CDR2 YYREEE (reference sequence). V was pared by 2 bases and J by 10 bases, with 10 bases between. The CDR3 nucleotides read TGTGCCAGCAGCTTAGAGACAGGTCCCCAGCATTTT. Encoded protein: CASSLETGPQHF. Drawing the rest from reference TRBV5-4 and TRBJ1-5, the complete variable domain is ETGVTQSPTHLIKTRGQQVTLRCSSQSGHNTVSWYQQALGQGPQFIFQYYREEENGRGNFPPRFSGLQFPNYSSELNVNALELDDSALYLCASSLETGPQHFGDGTRLSIL.

This chain connects TRBV11-2 to TRBJ2-3; a weak D match, TRBD2 (6 bases). Trimming pared 3 bases from V and 0 bases from J, leaving 10 bases between. Germline CDR1 and CDR2: SGHAT and FQNNGV. The CDR3 length is 15 residues. The CDR3 DNA is TGTGCCAGCAGCTTTTGGGGGGATAGCACAGATACGCAGTATTTT. Translating gives CASSFWGDSTDTQYF. Drawing the rest from reference TRBV11-2 and TRBJ2-3, the complete variable domain is EAGVAQSPRYKIIEKRQSVAFWCNPISGHATLYWYQQILGQGPKLLIQFQNNGVVDDSQLPKDRFSAERLKGVDSTLKIQPAKLEDSAVYLCASSFWGDSTDTQYFGPGTRLTVL.